This T cell receptor (beta chain) was observed in a study of radiotherapy plus CTLA-4 blockade in lung cancer. Germline loops: CDR1 SEHNR, CDR2 FQNEAQ (reference sequence). This CDR3 has 14 amino acids. Trimming removed 0 bases from V and 3 bases from J; junction bases left unmatched: 1. Libraries were prepared by immunoSEQ multiplex PCR; TCRdb keeps only in-frame clonotypes and omits some of them. The table lists 35,000 or so clones, around 85% of them singletons. The sequences come from peripheral blood, collected from a patient treated with radiotherapy plus ipilimumab. The chain links TRBV7-9 to TRBJ1-2; TRBD1 matches 7 bases. The source is a human donor with non-small cell lung cancer who had stable disease on radiotherapy plus ipilimumab. The CDR3 spells CASSLAGQDYGYTF. The DNA for the CDR3 is TGTGCCAGCAGCTTAGCTGGACAGGACTATGGCTACACCTTC.